The 11 T cell receptor beta chains below all came from one sample that was sequenced in a study of shared clonotypes between healthy human individuals. Clones were read by immunoSEQ multiplex PCR, and TCRdb kept only the in-frame ones, dropping some. In the table there are hundreds of thousands of clones, less than 85% of which are singletons. Sequences were obtained from memory CD4+ T cells sorted from blood. Specified subset: CD45RA-negative fraction. These receptor sequences come from a woman in her twenties or thirties in good health.

CDR3 bases: TGTGCCAGCAGCCAAGATCTGGCTGGCGGGGAGCTGTTTTTT. This translates into CASSQDLAGGELFF. The chain couples TRBV4-2 to TRBJ2-2; D uncertain. The CDR3 runs to 14 residues. CDR1 is LGHNA and CDR2 is YNFKEQ in the germline V gene. Trimming left V 0 bases short and J 7 bases short, with 9 bases between.

The gene calls are TRBV19 and TRBJ2-3, with a tentative D call TRBD2 (6 bases). Germline V CDR1 and CDR2: LNHDA, SQIVND (reference sequence). The CDR3 is 15 residues long. Trimming took 3 bases from V and 1 from J, leaving 11 bases between them. CDR3 residues: CASSIGTVGTDTQYF. As DNA, the CDR3 is TGTGCCAGTAGTATCGGGACTGTAGGCACAGATACGCAGTATTTT.

The V gene is TRBV5-1, the J gene TRBJ1-1, with D unresolved. In germline, CDR1 is SGHRS, CDR2 YFSETQ. Trimming shortened V by 4 bases and J by 0 bases, and 19 bases separated the two germline ends. The length of the CDR3 is 17 residues. The DNA of the CDR3 is TGCGCCAGCAGCCCGGCGGTGGCGGAAAATTTGAACACTGAAGCTTTCTTT. Amino acid sequence: CASSPAVAENLNTEAFF.

The chain joins TRBV7-9 to TRBJ2-7; D call uncertain. The CDR3 loop spans 11 amino acids. V lost 6 bases and J 3 bases, leaving 6 bases between the germline ends. Per germline, CDR1 SEHNR and CDR2 FQNEAQ (reference sequence). The CDR3 DNA is TGTGCCAGCAGAGTCGGCTACGAGCAGTACTTC. It translates to CASRVGYEQYF.

This clone was observed a few times. The identical CDR3 is also encoded by other nucleotide sequences in the sample. V usage is TRBV28 and J usage is TRBJ2-7, with 8 bases that match TRBD2. V was pared by 6 bases and J by 2 bases, with 9 bases of the junction left unmatched. The CDR3 runs to 15 residues. The germline gives CDR1 MDHEN, CDR2 SYDVKM. In DNA, the CDR3 is TGTGCCAGCAGGCCCTGGACGGGAGGGACCTACGAGCAGTACTTC. Translating gives CASRPWTGGTYEQYF.

The rearrangement joins TRBV7-8 to TRBJ2-7; tentative D call: TRBD2 (5 bases). This CDR3 region has 19 residues. CDR1 is SGHVS and CDR2 is FQNEAQ in the germline V gene. Between the trimmed V and J ends, which lost 2 bases and 3 bases, there was a span of 26 bases. CDR3 sequence (DNA): TGTGCCAGCAGCTTAAGTCGGGAAAAGCCACCTCGAACCATCTACGAGCAGTACTTC. This translates into CASSLSREKPPRTIYEQYF.

This sequence joins TRBV30 and TRBJ1-1, with D possibly TRBD1 on 5 matching bases. V dropped 0 bases and J dropped 5 bases, with 10 bases sitting between them. CDR3 length: 13 amino acids. The germline V gene encodes CDR1 GTSNPN and CDR2 SVGIG (reference sequence). The CDR3 nucleotides read TGTGCCTGGAGTGTACTCGGGGCTACTGAAGCTTTCTTT. Translating gives CAWSVLGATEAFF.

This clone was counted only a few times. This chain connects TRBV11-2 to TRBJ1-1, with D maybe TRBD1 (5 bases). This CDR3 has 14 residues. Trimming removed 0 bases at V and 4 bases at J, with 9 bases between. Germline lookup yields CDR1 SGHAT and CDR2 FQNNGV. CDR3 sequence (DNA): TGTGCCAGCAGCTTAGATGGGGGTGGCACTGAAGCTTTCTTT. Translated, it gives CASSLDGGGTEAFF.

V is TRBV29-1 and J is TRBJ1-5; 9 bases are a match to TRBD1. The CDR3 contains 13 residues. In germline, CDR1 is SQVTM, CDR2 ANQGSEA. The V segment lost 7 bases and the J segment 3 bases; nucleotides outside the gene matches: 4. This CDR3 is CSAGTGYNQPQHF. The CDR3 DNA follows: TGCAGCGCGGGGACAGGGTACAATCAGCCCCAGCATTTT.

With regard to this clone: This sample includes further DNA sequences coding for the same CDR3. CDR3 coding DNA: TGCAGCGTTGCAGGGGCCAGCACAGATACGCAGTATTTT. This gives the protein CSVAGASTDTQYF. V usage is TRBV29-1 and J usage is TRBJ2-3; a possible D gene is TRBD1 (6 bases). CDR3 size: 13 residues. Between the trimmed V and J ends, which lost 4 bases and 0 bases, there was a span of 8 bases. Germline V gene sequence: CDR1 SQVTM, CDR2 ANQGSEA.

The chain employs TRBV5-6 and TRBJ2-7, with 8 bases aligning to TRBD1. Trimming cost V 4 bases and J 0 bases; bases outside gene matches: 9. Germline-derived CDR1 and CDR2 are SGHDT and YYEEEE. CDR3 length: 16 residues. CDR3 in DNA: TGTGCCAGCAGCAGGAGGGACAGGTATAGCTCCTACGAGCAGTACTTC. This codes for CASSRRDRYSSYEQYF.